This T cell receptor beta chain derives from a study of blood T cells in healthy people across ages. The CDR3 runs 17 residues. CDR1 is SGHDN and CDR2 is FVKESK in the germline V gene. V shed 3 bases and J shed 1 base, with 15 bases lying between them. Then a second PCR, running roughly 6 to 11 cycles, was carried out with a sample-barcoded 5' primer and a J-beta primer mix. TCRdb reanalysed the 5' RACE reads using MiXCR and keeps one entry per CDR3 protein. The sample includes about 620,000 distinct CDR3 sequences, under 65% of them seen just once. Concerning this clonotype: Its antigen is not known.

Donors ranged from about 6 to 90 years old and were healthy Caucasians in Russia. Findings and caveats of the study: A roughly linear age-dependent decrease characterized TCR beta diversity per million T cells.

The sequence was collected from a woman older than 75 in good health. This sequence joins TRBV14 and TRBJ1-4; D unresolved. The sequenced sample was blood. CDR3 DNA sequence: TGTGCCAGCAGCCACGCCCTAAGGATTGGAACTAATGAAAAACTGTTTTTT. The encoded protein is CASSHALRIGTNEKLFF.